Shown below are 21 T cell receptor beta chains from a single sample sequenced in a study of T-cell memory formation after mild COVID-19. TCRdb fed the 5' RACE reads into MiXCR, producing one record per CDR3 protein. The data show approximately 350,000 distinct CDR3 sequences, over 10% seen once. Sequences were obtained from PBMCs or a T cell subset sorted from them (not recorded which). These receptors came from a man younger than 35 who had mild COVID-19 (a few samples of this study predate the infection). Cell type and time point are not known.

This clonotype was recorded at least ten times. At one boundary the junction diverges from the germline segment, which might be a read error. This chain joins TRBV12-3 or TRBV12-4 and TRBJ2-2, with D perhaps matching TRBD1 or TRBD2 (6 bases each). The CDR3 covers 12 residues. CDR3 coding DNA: TGTGCCAGCAGTCCCCAGGGGCGGGAACTGTTTTTT. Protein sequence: CASSPQGRELFF.

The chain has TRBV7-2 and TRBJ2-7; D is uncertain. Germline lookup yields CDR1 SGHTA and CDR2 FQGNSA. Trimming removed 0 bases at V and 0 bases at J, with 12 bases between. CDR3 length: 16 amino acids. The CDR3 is CASSLADGESSYEQYF. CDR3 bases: TGTGCCAGCAGCTTAGCGGACGGTGAAAGCTCCTACGAGCAGTACTTC.

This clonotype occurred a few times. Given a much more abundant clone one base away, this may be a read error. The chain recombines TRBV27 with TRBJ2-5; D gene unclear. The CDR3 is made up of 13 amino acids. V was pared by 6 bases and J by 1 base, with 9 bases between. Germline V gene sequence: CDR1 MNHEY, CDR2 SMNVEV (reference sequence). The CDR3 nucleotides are TGTGCCAGCAGCGCCCTGTTCCAAGAGACCCAGTACTTC. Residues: CASSALFQETQYF.

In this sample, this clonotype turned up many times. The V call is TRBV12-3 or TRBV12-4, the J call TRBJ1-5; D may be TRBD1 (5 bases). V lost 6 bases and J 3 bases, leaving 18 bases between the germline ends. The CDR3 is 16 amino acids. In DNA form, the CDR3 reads TGTGCCAGCAGCCCCAGCAGGGAAGGACTCAATCAGCCCCAGCATTTT. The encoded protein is CASSPSREGLNQPQHF.

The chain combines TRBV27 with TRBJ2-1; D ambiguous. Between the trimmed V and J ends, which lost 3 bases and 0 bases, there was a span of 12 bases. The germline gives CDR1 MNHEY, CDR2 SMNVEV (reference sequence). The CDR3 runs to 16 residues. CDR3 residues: CASSFRWRSSYNEQFF. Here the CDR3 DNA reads TGTGCCAGCAGTTTCCGATGGCGGAGCTCCTACAATGAGCAGTTCTTC.

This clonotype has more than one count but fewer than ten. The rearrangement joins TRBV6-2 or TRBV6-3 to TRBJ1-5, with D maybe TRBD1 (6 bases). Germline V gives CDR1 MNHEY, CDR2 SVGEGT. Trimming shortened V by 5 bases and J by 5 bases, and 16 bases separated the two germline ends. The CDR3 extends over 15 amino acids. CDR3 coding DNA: TGTGCCAGCAGTACACAACAGGGATGGGATCAGCCCCAGCATTTT. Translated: CASSTQQGWDQPQHF.

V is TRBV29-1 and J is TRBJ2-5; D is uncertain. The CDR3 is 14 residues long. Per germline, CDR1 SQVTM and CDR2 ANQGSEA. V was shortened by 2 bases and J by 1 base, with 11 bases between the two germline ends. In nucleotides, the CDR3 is TGCAGCGTTGAACGGGCGACGAGCCAAGAGACCCAGTACTTC. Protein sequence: CSVERATSQETQYF.

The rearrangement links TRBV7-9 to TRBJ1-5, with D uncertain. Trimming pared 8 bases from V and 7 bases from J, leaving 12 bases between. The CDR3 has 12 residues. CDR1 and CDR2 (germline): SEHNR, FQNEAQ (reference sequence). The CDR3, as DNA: TGTGCCAGCGGAGGAACCGGCCAGCCCCAGCATTTT. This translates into CASGGTGQPQHF. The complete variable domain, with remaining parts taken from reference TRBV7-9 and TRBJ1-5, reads DTGVSQNPRHKITKRGQNVTFRCDPISEHNRLYWYRQTLGQGPEFLTYFQNEAQLEKSRLLSDRFSAERPKGSFSTLEIQRTEQGDSAMYLCASGGTGQPQHFGDGTRLSIL.

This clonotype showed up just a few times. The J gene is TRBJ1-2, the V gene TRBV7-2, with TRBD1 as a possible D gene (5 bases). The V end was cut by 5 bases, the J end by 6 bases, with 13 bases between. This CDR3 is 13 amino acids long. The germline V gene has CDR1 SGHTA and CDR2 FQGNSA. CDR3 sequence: CASSLGTGHGYTF. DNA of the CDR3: TGTGCCAGCAGCCTGGGCACAGGCCATGGCTACACCTTC. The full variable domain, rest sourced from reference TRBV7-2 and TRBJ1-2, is GAGVSQSPSNKVTEKGKDVELRCDPISGHTALYWYRQSLGQGLEFLIYFQGNSAPDKSGLPSDRFSAERTGGSVSTLTIQRTQQEDSAVYLCASSLGTGHGYTFGSGTRLTVV.

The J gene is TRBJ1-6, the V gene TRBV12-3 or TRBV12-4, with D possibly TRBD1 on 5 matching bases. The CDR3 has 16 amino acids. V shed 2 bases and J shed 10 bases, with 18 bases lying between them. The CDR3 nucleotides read TGTGCCAGCAGTTTAAATCTACAGGCACCCTCCTCACCCCTCCACTTT. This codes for CASSLNLQAPSSPLHF.

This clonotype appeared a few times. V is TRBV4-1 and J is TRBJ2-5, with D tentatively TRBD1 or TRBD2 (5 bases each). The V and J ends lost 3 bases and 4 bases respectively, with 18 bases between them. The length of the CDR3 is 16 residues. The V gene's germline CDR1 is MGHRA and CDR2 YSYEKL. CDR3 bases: TGCGCCAGCAGCCATGGGCGCCAGGGTCGGGGAGAGACCCAGTACTTC. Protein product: CASSHGRQGRGETQYF.

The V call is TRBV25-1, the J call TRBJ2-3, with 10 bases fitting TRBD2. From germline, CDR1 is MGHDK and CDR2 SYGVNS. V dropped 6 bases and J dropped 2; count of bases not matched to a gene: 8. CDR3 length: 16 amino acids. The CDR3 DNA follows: TGTGCCAGCAGCCAAATACTAGCGGGGCTCACAGATACGCAGTATTTT. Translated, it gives CASSQILAGLTDTQYF.

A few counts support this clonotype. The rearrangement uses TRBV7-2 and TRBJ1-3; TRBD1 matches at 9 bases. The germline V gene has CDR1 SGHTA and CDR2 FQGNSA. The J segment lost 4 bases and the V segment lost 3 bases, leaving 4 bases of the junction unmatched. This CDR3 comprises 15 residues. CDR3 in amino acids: CASSFTGGLGNTIYF. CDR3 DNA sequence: TGTGCCAGCAGCTTTACAGGGGGCTTAGGAAACACCATATATTTT.

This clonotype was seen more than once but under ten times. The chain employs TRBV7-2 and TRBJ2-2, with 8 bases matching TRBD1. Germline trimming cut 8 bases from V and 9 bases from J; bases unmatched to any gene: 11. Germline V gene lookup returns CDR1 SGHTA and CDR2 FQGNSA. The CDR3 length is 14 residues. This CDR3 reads CASPPTGGPRELFF. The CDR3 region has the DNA TGTGCCAGCCCCCCCACAGGGGGTCCTCGGGAGCTGTTTTTT.

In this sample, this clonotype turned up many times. The CDR3 coding sequence is TGTGCCAGCAGCGTAGATAGGACAGGGGCCTATGGCTACACCTTC. Protein sequence: CASSVDRTGAYGYTF. The V and J genes are TRBV9 and TRBJ1-2, with TRBD1 matching 9 bases. Trimming cost V 0 bases and J 4 bases; bases outside gene matches: 4. The CDR3 consists of 15 residues. Germline V gene data show CDR1 as SGDLS and CDR2 as YYNGEE.

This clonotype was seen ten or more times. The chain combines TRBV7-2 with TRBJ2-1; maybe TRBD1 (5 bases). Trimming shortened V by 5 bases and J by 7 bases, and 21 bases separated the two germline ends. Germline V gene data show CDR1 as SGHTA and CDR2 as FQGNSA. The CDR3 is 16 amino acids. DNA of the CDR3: TGTGCCAGCAGCGCCCGGGCGCAGGGCCTATCAAATGAGCAGTTCTTC. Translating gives CASSARAQGLSNEQFF.

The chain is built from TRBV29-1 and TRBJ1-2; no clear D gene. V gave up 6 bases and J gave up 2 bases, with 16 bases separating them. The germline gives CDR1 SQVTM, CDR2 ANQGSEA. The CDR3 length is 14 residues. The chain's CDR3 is CSVGTTELNYGYTF. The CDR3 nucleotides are TGCAGCGTAGGCACGACGGAATTAAACTATGGCTACACCTTC.

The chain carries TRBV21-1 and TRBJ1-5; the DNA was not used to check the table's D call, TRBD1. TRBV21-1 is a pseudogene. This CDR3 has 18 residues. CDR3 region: CASSIKAWTDYSNQPQHF. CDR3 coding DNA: TGTGCCAGCTCGATAAAAGCCTGGACAGACTATAGCAATCAGCCCCAGCATTTT.

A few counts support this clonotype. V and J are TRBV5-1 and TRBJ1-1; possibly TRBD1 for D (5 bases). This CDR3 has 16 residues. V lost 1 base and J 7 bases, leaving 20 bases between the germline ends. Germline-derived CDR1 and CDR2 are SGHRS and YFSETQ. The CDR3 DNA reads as TGCGCCAGCAGCTTGCAGGGATACATCACCTCAAATGAAGCTTTCTTT. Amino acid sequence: CASSLQGYITSNEAFF.

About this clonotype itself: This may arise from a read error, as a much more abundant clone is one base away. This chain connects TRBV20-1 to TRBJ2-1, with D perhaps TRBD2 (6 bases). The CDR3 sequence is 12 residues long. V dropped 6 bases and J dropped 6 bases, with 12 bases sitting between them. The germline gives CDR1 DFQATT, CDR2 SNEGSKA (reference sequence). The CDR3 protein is CSAEPSANEQFF. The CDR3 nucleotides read TGCAGTGCCGAACCTAGCGCCAATGAGCAGTTCTTC.

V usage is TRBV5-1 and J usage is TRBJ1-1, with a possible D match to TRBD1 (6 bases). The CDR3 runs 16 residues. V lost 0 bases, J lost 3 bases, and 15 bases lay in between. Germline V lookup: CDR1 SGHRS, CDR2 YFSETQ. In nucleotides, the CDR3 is TGCGCCAGCAGCTTGGATGGGGGGCGCTGGGACACTGAAGCTTTCTTT. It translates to CASSLDGGRWDTEAFF.